This T cell receptor (beta chain) comes out of a study of control samples from healthy donors and cancer patients. Generated by immunoSEQ multiplex PCR, the TCRdb table keeps only in-frame clones and is missing some. The sample yields some 140,000 clones, roughly 94% seen once. From germline, CDR1 is SGHTA and CDR2 FQGNSA. V was clipped by 1 base and J by 1 base, with 11 bases between them. The CDR3 runs to 15 residues. The TCR comes from a man in his forties in good health. The chain links TRBV7-2 to TRBJ2-7, with D maybe TRBD1 (5 bases). Sequenced: blood. CDR3 amino acids: CASSLVAGRSYEQYF. CDR3 DNA: TGTGCCAGCAGCTTAGTGGCAGGGCGGTCCTACGAGCAGTACTTC.